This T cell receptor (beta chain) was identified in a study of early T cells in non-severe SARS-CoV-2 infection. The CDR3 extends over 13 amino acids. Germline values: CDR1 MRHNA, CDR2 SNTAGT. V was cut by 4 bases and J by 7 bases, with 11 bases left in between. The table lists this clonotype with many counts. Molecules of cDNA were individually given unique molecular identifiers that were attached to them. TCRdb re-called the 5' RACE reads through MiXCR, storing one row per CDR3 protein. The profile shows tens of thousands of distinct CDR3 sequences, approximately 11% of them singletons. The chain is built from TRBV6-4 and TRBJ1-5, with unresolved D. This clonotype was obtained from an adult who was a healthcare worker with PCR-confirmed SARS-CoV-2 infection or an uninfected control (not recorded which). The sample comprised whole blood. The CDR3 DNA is TGTGCCAGCAGTGCTGGACCCTACCAGCCCCAGCATTTT. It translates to CASSAGPYQPQHF.